The 27 T cell receptor beta chains below were found in one sample sequenced in a study of T-cell reconstitution after alpha-beta-depleted transplantation in children. TCRbeta library preparation incorporated unique molecular identifiers. TCRdb passed the PCR reads through MiXCR, listing each CDR3 protein once. The profile covers just under 550,000 distinct CDR3 sequences, with about a sixth appearing a single time and roughly 3.3% taken by the ten largest. The source was PBMCs from the stem cell graft donor, collected from the stem cell graft. These receptors were collected from a human donor who donated a stem cell graft to a child with acute lymphoblastic leukemia.

This sequence joins TRBV7-3 and TRBJ2-3; D is uncertain. This CDR3 has 15 residues. The V end was cut by 3 bases, the J end by 2 bases, with 12 bases between. The germline CDR1 and CDR2 sequences are SGHTA and FQGTGA. The CDR3 spells CASSFYGENTDTQYF. The CDR3 region has the DNA TGTGCCAGCAGCTTCTACGGCGAGAACACAGATACGCAGTATTTT.

The chain couples TRBV20-1 to TRBJ2-1; possible D gene TRBD2, 5 bases. The CDR3 length is 17 residues. Per the germline V gene, CDR1 is DFQATT and CDR2 is SNEGSKA (reference sequence). Trimming left V 0 bases short and J 8 bases short, with 23 bases between. CDR3 sequence (DNA): TGCAGTGCTAGAGATTTTTCTGTACTAGTCCGGGCAGATGAGCAGTTCTTC. This sequence encodes CSARDFSVLVRADEQFF.

This clonotype was counted between two and nine times. The chain uses TRBV12-3 or TRBV12-4 and TRBJ1-1; D gene uncertain. CDR3 length equals 14 residues. The V gene lost 2 bases and the J gene lost 5 bases, with 12 bases spanning the gap. CDR3 residues: CASSLTPSVTEAFF. The CDR3 region has the DNA TGTGCCAGCAGTTTAACGCCATCGGTAACTGAAGCTTTCTTT.

With regard to this clonotype: This may come from a read error, since a much larger clone is one base off. The rearrangement uses TRBV5-1 and TRBJ2-5; unclear D gene. Germline loops: CDR1 SGHRS, CDR2 YFSETQ. The V and J ends lost 6 bases and 7 bases respectively, with 10 bases between them. The CDR3 consists of 11 residues. The CDR3 sequence: CASKLHATQYF. CDR3 nucleotide sequence: TGCGCCAGCAAGCTACACGCGACCCAGTACTTC.

This clonotype was counted between two and nine times. The rearrangement uses TRBV11-2 and TRBJ2-1, with D perhaps TRBD2 (7 bases). V shed 6 bases and J shed 3 bases, with 30 bases lying between them. The CDR3 loop spans 20 amino acids. Germline assignment: CDR1 SGHAT and CDR2 FQNNGV. The CDR3, as DNA: TGTGCCAGCAGTAAAGGTCGGGGGGCTCGTCGTAAAAACCTCTACAATGAGCAGTTCTTC. It specifies CASSKGRGARRKNLYNEQFF.

This clonotype was picked up a small number of times. The rearrangement uses TRBV18 and TRBJ1-2; 7 bases match TRBD1. With 3 bases clipped from V and 5 bases from J, the junction kept 6 bases outside the gene matches. This CDR3 has 14 amino acids. CDR1 and CDR2 (germline): KGHSH, LQKENI. The CDR3 bases are TGTGCCAGCTCACCCACAGGGGTACGGTATGGCTACACCTTC. Translation gives CASSPTGVRYGYTF.

The V gene is TRBV5-1, the J gene TRBJ2-5; D is perhaps TRBD1 (7 bases). The CDR3 length is 14 residues. The germline V gene encodes CDR1 SGHRS and CDR2 YFSETQ. The ends were cut back, 3 bases at V and 2 bases at J, with 11 bases in the middle. CDR3 in DNA: TGCGCCAGCAGCTGGGGGGACAGACAAGAGACCCAGTACTTC. As protein: CASSWGDRQETQYF.

The chain recombines TRBV10-3 with TRBJ1-5, with no clear D. The germline gives CDR1 ENHRY, CDR2 SYGVKD. Trimming took 2 bases from V and 5 from J, leaving 4 bases between them. CDR3 length equals 12 residues. DNA for the CDR3: TGTGCCATCAGTGAGGGAGATCAGCCCCAGCATTTT. Protein sequence: CAISEGDQPQHF.

This clonotype was found many times. The chain joins TRBV18 to TRBJ2-1; 9 bases are shared with TRBD1. Germline V gene sequence: CDR1 KGHSH, CDR2 LQKENI. The V and J ends lost 2 bases and 7 bases, in that order; junction bases with no gene match: 12. This CDR3 spans 17 amino acids. CDR3 coding DNA: TGTGCCAGCTCACCAACTTCCGGGACAGGGACGGAAAATGAGCAGTTCTTC. This codes for CASSPTSGTGTENEQFF.

CDR3 loop: CASRDPANTGELFF. In DNA, the CDR3 is TGTGCCAGTCGGGACCCAGCGAACACCGGGGAGCTGTTTTTT. The chain employs TRBV19 and TRBJ2-2; D assignment may be TRBD1 or TRBD2 (5 bases each). The V gene's germline CDR1 is LNHDA and CDR2 SQIVND (reference sequence). The V and J ends lost 8 bases and 0 bases respectively, with 10 bases between them. The CDR3 totals 14 residues.

The chain employs TRBV20-1 and TRBJ2-1; D call uncertain. CDR1 and CDR2 from the germline V gene are DFQATT and SNEGSKA (reference sequence). Between the trimmed V and J ends, which lost 7 bases and 0 bases, there was a span of 10 bases. The CDR3 is made up of 13 amino acids. CDR3 DNA sequence: TGCAGTGGCGTTGAGAGCTCCTACAATGAGCAGTTCTTC. It codes for CSGVESSYNEQFF.

This clonotype has at least ten counts. The J gene is TRBJ2-1, the V gene TRBV6-5, with 14 bases aligning to TRBD2. Germline CDR1 MNHEY, CDR2 SVGAGI. The J segment lost 5 bases and the V segment lost 5 bases, leaving 5 bases of the junction unmatched. The CDR3 has 16 amino acids. The CDR3 DNA is TGTGCCAGCAGTCGACTAGCGGGAGGGGTGGACAATGAGCAGTTCTTC. This encodes CASSRLAGGVDNEQFF.

The V and J genes are TRBV20-1 and TRBJ1-6, with D hard to call. The germline V gene has CDR1 DFQATT and CDR2 SNEGSKA (reference sequence). Trimming took off 4 bases at V and 5 bases at J, with 15 bases between the two ends. The CDR3 is made up of 15 amino acids. The CDR3 nucleotides read TGCAGTGCTACCGTGTCGGAATACCATAATTCACCCCTCCACTTT. Its translation: CSATVSEYHNSPLHF.

This clonotype was observed a few times. The V gene is TRBV5-1, the J gene TRBJ2-1; D unclear. The CDR3 has 15 amino acids. Germline V gene lookup returns CDR1 SGHRS and CDR2 YFSETQ. The ends were cut back, 3 bases at V and 9 bases at J, with 19 bases in the middle. CDR3 bases: TGCGCCAGCAGCTCAGCGATAAGTGTAATGAGTGAGCAGTTCTTC. This sequence encodes CASSSAISVMSEQFF.

J is TRBJ2-5 and V is TRBV6-2 or TRBV6-3; tentatively, D is TRBD1 or TRBD2 (5 bases each). There are 14 residues in the CDR3. CDR1 and CDR2 (germline): MNHEY, SVGEGT. V gave up 5 bases and J gave up 4 bases, with 14 bases separating them. The CDR3 sequence: CASSIQGTGETQYF. CDR3 in DNA: TGTGCCAGCAGTATCCAAGGGACGGGAGAGACCCAGTACTTC.

The rearrangement links TRBV5-1 to TRBJ2-7; D is perhaps TRBD1 (6 bases). The germline V gene encodes CDR1 SGHRS and CDR2 YFSETQ. The CDR3 sequence is 15 residues long. The V end lost 0 bases, the J end lost 4 bases, and 14 bases lay between the germline ends. The CDR3 loop reads CASSLEGDHQYEQYF. CDR3 DNA sequence: TGCGCCAGCAGCTTGGAGGGGGACCACCAATACGAGCAGTACTTC. Using reference TRBV5-1 and TRBJ2-7 for the parts outside the CDR3, the full variable domain is KAGVTQTPRYLIKTRGQQVTLSCSPISGHRSVSWYQQTPGQGLQFLFEYFSETQRNKGNFPGRFSGRQFSNSRSEMNVSTLELGDSALYLCASSLEGDHQYEQYFGPGTRLTVT.

The rearrangement links TRBV6-1 to TRBJ2-7, with 11 bases lining up with TRBD1. The V and J ends lost 6 bases and 5 bases, in that order; junction bases with no gene match: 6. This CDR3 is built from 14 residues. From germline, CDR1 is MNHNS and CDR2 SASEGT. CDR3 DNA: TGTGCCAGCAGGCCGGACAGGGGGCATCACGAGCAGTACTTC. Translated: CASRPDRGHHEQYF.

The chain joins TRBV5-5 to TRBJ1-2, with no clear D. CDR1 is SGHKS and CDR2 is YYEKEE in the germline V gene (reference sequence). The germline V and J ends were trimmed by 2 bases and 5 bases, with 7 bases remaining between them. The CDR3 has 12 residues. The CDR3 is CASSLLEYGYTF. CDR3 nucleotide sequence: TGTGCCAGCAGCTTATTGGAGTATGGCTACACCTTC.

The chain carries TRBV29-1 and TRBJ1-1, with D uncertain. Germline V gives CDR1 SQVTM, CDR2 ANQGSEA. The germline V and J ends were trimmed by 5 bases and 0 bases, with 7 bases remaining between them. CDR3 size: 12 residues. The CDR3 nucleotides read TGCAGCGTTCCCATCATGAACACTGAAGCTTTCTTT. It translates to CSVPIMNTEAFF.

The V call is TRBV7-9, the J call TRBJ2-1; 12 bases match TRBD2. Germline CDR1 reads SEHNR; CDR2 reads FQNEAQ (reference sequence). V trimming: 2 bases; J trimming: 5 bases; junction bases outside the gene matches: 4. The CDR3 is 16 residues long. The CDR3 nucleotides are TGTGCCAGCAGCTTATCCCCTAGCGGGAGGGACAATGAGCAGTTCTTC. Translated: CASSLSPSGRDNEQFF.

The J gene is TRBJ1-1, the V gene TRBV4-1; D may be TRBD1 (5 bases). This CDR3 is 14 amino acids long. V was pared by 3 bases and J by 8 bases, with 16 bases between. From germline, CDR1 is MGHRA and CDR2 YSYEKL. Here the CDR3 reads CASSHPNGAGEAFF. The CDR3 DNA reads TGCGCCAGCAGCCACCCGAATGGGGCAGGGGAAGCTTTCTTT.

This chain links TRBV7-9 with TRBJ2-7; D possibly corresponds to TRBD2 (5 bases). CDR3 length: 13 amino acids. Trimming stripped 3 bases from V and 2 bases from J, with 8 bases between. Germline lookup yields CDR1 SEHNR and CDR2 FQNEAQ (reference sequence). CDR3 in DNA: TGTGCCAGCAGCTTTCCAGCGGCCTACGAGCAGTACTTC. Translated, it gives CASSFPAAYEQYF.

V gene TRBV2 combines with J gene TRBJ1-1, with D unresolved. Trimming removed 4 bases from V and 6 bases from J, with 9 bases in between. The V gene's germline CDR1 is SNHLY and CDR2 FYNNEI. This CDR3 has 12 amino acids. CDR3 DNA sequence: TGTGCCAGCAGTGTTTCAATCGCTGAAGCTTTCTTT. Encoded protein: CASSVSIAEAFF.

This clonotype has only a few counts. In DNA form, the CDR3 reads TGCAGCGCCCAGGGACAGGGAACCTCCTACGAGCAGTACTTC. Translating it yields CSAQGQGTSYEQYF. The rearrangement joins TRBV29-1 to TRBJ2-7; TRBD1 matches at 9 bases. Germline CDR1 and CDR2: SQVTM and ANQGSEA. The V segment lost 7 bases and the J segment 0 bases; nucleotides outside the gene matches: 7. The CDR3 runs to 14 residues.

This chain's CDR3 is CASSATGPLRSDRTDTQYF. The CDR3 bases are TGTGCCAGCAGCGCCACCGGACCTCTTCGTAGCGACCGCACAGATACGCAGTATTTT. This chain joins TRBV21-1 and TRBJ2-3; the table assigns TRBD2, which was not confirmed against the DNA. TRBV21-1 is labeled a pseudogene. This CDR3 spans 19 amino acids.

This clonotype was counted ten times or more. The chain combines TRBV5-4 with TRBJ2-1; 13 nucleotides agree with TRBD2. Germline CDR1 and CDR2: SGHNT and YYREEE (reference sequence). This CDR3 region has 14 residues. J gave up 8 bases and V 4 bases, and 3 bases lay outside the gene matches. Written as DNA, the CDR3 is TGTGCCAGCAGCCGGACTAGCGGGAGCGATGAGCAGTTCTTC. It specifies CASSRTSGSDEQFF.

This clonotype was seen only a few times. The chain is built from TRBV5-1 and TRBJ2-5; D is ambiguous. Deletions cut 6 bases from V and 5 bases from J, with 14 bases between. Per germline, CDR1 SGHRS and CDR2 YFSETQ. The CDR3 totals 13 residues. The CDR3 DNA is TGCGCCAGCAAACGAACAACAAGGGAGACCCAGTACTTC. This sequence encodes CASKRTTRETQYF.